This TCR beta chain was recorded in a study of shared clonotypes between healthy human individuals. Points from the study as a whole: Read depth was anticipated to influence clonotype sharing among donors.

On this clone: Its antigen remains unidentified.

The CDR3 loop spans 14 amino acids. Trimming took 1 base from V and 9 from J; bases not matched to a gene: 6. Germline V CDR1 and CDR2: SGHVS, FQNEAQ. In the authors' methods: ImmunoSEQ sequences covered only the junction and lacked quality scores; filtering therefore differed. Sequenced by immunoSEQ multiplex PCR; TCRdb stores in-frame clones only, minus some. The DNA gave D and trimming, while V, J and clone size come from that table. This table holds 190,000 or so clones, 65% to 80% found once. The CD4+ fraction was divided into a CD45RA+ naive subset and a CD45RA-negative memory subset. Source material: memory CD4+ T cells sorted from blood. Subset described: CD45RA-negative fraction. The source of this sequence is a man aged 25-40 years in good health. This chain connects TRBV7-8 to TRBJ2-4; 7 bases match TRBD2. This chain's CDR3 is CASSLGGLGAIQYF. Written as DNA, the CDR3 is TGTGCCAGCAGCTTAGGAGGACTAGGGGCCATTCAGTACTTC. The full variable domain, completed using reference TRBV7-8 and TRBJ2-4, is GAGVSQSPRYKVAKRGQDVALRCDPISGHVSLFWYQQALGQGPEFLTYFQNEAQLDKSGLPSDRFFAERPEGSVSTLKIQRTQQEDSAVYLCASSLGGLGAIQYFGAGTRLSVL.